This TCR beta chain is drawn from a study of human T cells and chemical hapten exposure. Background on the study: There were per-sample TCR yield variations, arising mainly from small pooled library volume differences.

Trimming cost V 4 bases and J 5 bases, with 14 bases left between them. The CDR3 is 14 residues long. Per germline, CDR1 SGHVS and CDR2 FQNEAQ. The table lists this clonotype with a few counts. Antigen specificity is unknown. General study points: DPC sensitization left the count of TCRs above 1 in 1000 unchanged.

The sample's time point: healthy volunteer bleed at 6 weeks. Total RNA extraction was carried out from unfractionated whole blood. For the library, individual cDNA molecules each received unique molecular identifiers. TCRdb re-called the RACE reads through MiXCR, storing one row per CDR3 protein. The profile shows around 80,000 distinct CDR3 sequences, 7% to 9% of them singletons. This TCR was sampled from a male donor in good health. Some clones in this sample may be carry-over from other donors' samples. Input material: whole blood. The genes are TRBV7-8 and TRBJ2-5; D remains ambiguous. Here the CDR3 reads CASSSTPQGETQYF. DNA for the CDR3: TGTGCCAGCAGCTCGACTCCTCAAGGGGAGACCCAGTACTTC.